A selection of T cell receptor beta chains follows, all from one sample in a study of human thymus T cells. The assay was immunoSEQ multiplex PCR, and TCRdb's table has in-frame clones only and misses some. The repertoire holds tens of thousands of clones, with approximately 95% as singletons. Sequencing used blood. These receptors all stem from a boy less than two years old with a congenital heart defect but otherwise immunologically healthy. Each CDR3 is given with its conserved first and last residue. The D gene is left open where the match is weak. Clone size is shown for a subset of rows, as once, few, many or a class of expanded clone.

TGTGCCAGCAGCGTAGGGGGTTTTTACAATGAGCAGTTCTTC	CASSVGGFYNEQFF	TRBV9	-	TRBJ2-1	-
TGTGCCATCAGCACGACAGGGAGAGATGAAAAACTGTTTTTT	CAISTTGRDEKLFF	TRBV10-3	TRBD1	TRBJ1-4	once
TGTGCCAGCAGCTTAGTACTGGGGACCTACGAGCAGTACTTC	CASSLVLGTYEQYF	TRBV7-2	-	TRBJ2-7	-
TGCGCCAGCAGCCCTAGACAGGGAGGGGCATATGGCTACACCTTC	CASSPRQGGAYGYTF	TRBV4-1	TRBD1	TRBJ1-2	-
TGTGCCAGCAGCCAAGTCGGCTACGAGCAGTACTTC	CASSQVGYEQYF	TRBV14	-	TRBJ2-7	-
TGTGCCAGCAGCAAGCAGGGGGTAGGAAATGGCTACACCTTC	CASSKQGVGNGYTF	TRBV6-1	TRBD1	TRBJ1-2	-
TGTGCCAGCAGTGCTGAAGCGGGGGGGCCAGATACGCAGTATTTT	CASSAEAGGPDTQYF	TRBV6-4	TRBD2	TRBJ2-3	-
TGTGCCAGCTCACTCGACGCAAGCTCTGGAAACACCATATATTTT	CASSLDASSGNTIYF	TRBV18	-	TRBJ1-3	-
TGCGCCAGCAGCCAAGAATGGGCCTCCTCCTACGAGCAGTACTTC	CASSQEWASSYEQYF	TRBV4-1	-	TRBJ2-7	-
TGTGCCAGCAGCTCAGGGAACACAGATACGCAGTATTTT	CASSSGNTDTQYF	TRBV11-3	-	TRBJ2-3	-
TGTGCCAGCAGCTTCCGGGCCTACAATGAGCAGTTCTTC	CASSFRAYNEQFF	TRBV5-4	-	TRBJ2-1	-
TGTGCCAGCAGCGACAGGGGGCAAGAGACCCAGTACTTC	CASSDRGQETQYF	TRBV11-2	TRBD1	TRBJ2-5	-
TGTGCTTCGAGAAGGACAGGGCGGGGCACAGATACGCAGTATTTT	CASRRTGRGTDTQYF	TRBV6-1	TRBD1	TRBJ2-3	-
TGTGCCACCAACGATCCGACTAGCGGGGGGCCTCAGCAGTTCTTC	CATNDPTSGGPQQFF	TRBV6-5	TRBD2	TRBJ2-1	once
TGTGCCAGCGTTTCAGACAGGGGGCCTAATGAAAAACTGTTTTTT	CASVSDRGPNEKLFF	TRBV7-9	TRBD1	TRBJ1-4	-
TGCGCCAGCAGGCTAAGGGGTATAGGCACCGGGGAGCTGTTTTTT	CASRLRGIGTGELFF	TRBV5-1	-	TRBJ2-2	-
TGCGCCAGCAGCATGCAAACTAGCGGGGACTACGAGCAGTACTTC	CASSMQTSGDYEQYF	TRBV5-1	TRBD2	TRBJ2-7	-
TGTGCCAGCAGTGAATCCGGGTATGGCTACACCTTC	CASSESGYGYTF	TRBV25-1	-	TRBJ1-2	-
TGTGCCAGCAGTTACTCGGGGGGCGGAGGCTACACCTTC	CASSYSGGGGYTF	TRBV6-6	-	TRBJ1-2	-
TGCGCCAGCAGCCAAGGACTAGCGGGGGGGTTAAACACCGGGGAGCTGTTTTTT	CASSQGLAGGLNTGELFF	TRBV4-3	TRBD2	TRBJ2-2	-
TGTGCCATCAGTGATGAGGGTTCAAATTGGGAGCAGTACTTC	CAISDEGSNWEQYF	TRBV10-3	-	TRBJ2-7	-
TGTGCCTGGAGTGTACAGGGCAATCAGCCCCAGCATTTT	CAWSVQGNQPQHF	TRBV30	-	TRBJ1-5	few
TGTGCCAGCAGCCAACTAGCGGGGGGGCTAGATACGCAGTATTTT	CASSQLAGGLDTQYF	TRBV14	TRBD2	TRBJ2-3	-
TGTGCCAGCAGCCCCAGCTCCTACGAGCAGTACTTC	CASSPSSYEQYF	TRBV11-2	-	TRBJ2-7	-
TGTGCCAGCAGCTTAGGGTGGGAGGGCCAGTACTTC	CASSLGWEGQYF	TRBV7-9	TRBD2	TRBJ2-7	-
TGTGCCAGCAGCGGGGGGGCTAGCCACTACGAGCAGTACTTC	CASSGGASHYEQYF	TRBV7-2	-	TRBJ2-7	-
TGTGCTAGCAGCCGGACAGGGGGCCATGAAGAGACCCAGTACTTC	CASSRTGGHEETQYF	TRBV7-7	TRBD1	TRBJ2-5	-
TGTGCCAGCAGTTACGTAGCGGGGGACGAGCAGTTCTTC	CASSYVAGDEQFF	TRBV6-5	TRBD2	TRBJ2-1	-
TGCGCCAGCAGCTTGGCGGGGGGGCGCACCGGGGAGCTGTTTTTT	CASSLAGGRTGELFF	TRBV5-1	TRBD2	TRBJ2-2	-
TGTGCCAGCAGCCTTGCTGGGGGGATTAGGGAGACCCAGTACTTC	CASSLAGGIRETQYF	TRBV5-6	-	TRBJ2-5	once
TGTGCCAGCAGACAGGGTGGGGCCAACGTCCTGACTTTC	CASRQGGANVLTF	TRBV7-9	-	TRBJ2-6	-
TGTGCCAGCAGTTTAGAGGGCGGGTCCTACGAGCAGTACTTC	CASSLEGGSYEQYF	TRBV27	-	TRBJ2-7	-
TGTGCCAGCAGTGAATTGGGGCAGTCTGAAGCTTTCTTT	CASSELGQSEAFF	TRBV25-1	-	TRBJ1-1	-
TGCGCCAGCAGCCAAGATCCCCTCTATGGCTACACCTTC	CASSQDPLYGYTF	TRBV4-3	-	TRBJ1-2	-
TGTGCTAGTGGTTGGCAGAACGAGCAGTACTTC	CASGWQNEQYF	TRBV12-5	-	TRBJ2-7	-
TGTGCCATCAGTGATAGACAGGGAAGGACTGAAGCTTTCTTT	CAISDRQGRTEAFF	TRBV10-3	TRBD1	TRBJ1-1	-
TGTGCCAGCACCCTCTGGGGACCTGGAAACACCATATATTTT	CASTLWGPGNTIYF	TRBV28	-	TRBJ1-3	-
TGTGCCAGCAGCCCCAGGGGTAGGAGCAATCAGCCCCAGCATTTT	CASSPRGRSNQPQHF	TRBV7-2	-	TRBJ1-5	-
TGTGCCAGCACCATGGGAGGGTACACTGAAGCTTTCTTT	CASTMGGYTEAFF	TRBV6-5	-	TRBJ1-1	-
TGTGCCAGCAGCTTACAGGGTCAAGAGACCCAGTACTTC	CASSLQGQETQYF	TRBV11-3	-	TRBJ2-5	-